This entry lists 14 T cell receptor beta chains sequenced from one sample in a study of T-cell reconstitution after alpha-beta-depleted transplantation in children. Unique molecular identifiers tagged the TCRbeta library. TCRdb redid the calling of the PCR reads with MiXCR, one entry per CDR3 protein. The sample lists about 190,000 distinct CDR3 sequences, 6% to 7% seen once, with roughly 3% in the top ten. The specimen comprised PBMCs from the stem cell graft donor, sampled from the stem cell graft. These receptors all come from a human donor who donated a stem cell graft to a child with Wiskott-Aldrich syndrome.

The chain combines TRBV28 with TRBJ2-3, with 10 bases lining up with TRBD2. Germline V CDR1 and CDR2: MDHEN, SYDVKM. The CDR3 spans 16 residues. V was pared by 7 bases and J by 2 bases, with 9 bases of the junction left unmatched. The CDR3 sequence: CASTASLAGATDTQYF. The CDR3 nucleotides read TGTGCCAGCACCGCGTCTCTAGCGGGGGCCACAGATACGCAGTATTTT.

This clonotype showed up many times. This CDR3 is CASSAHTGTAEAFF. CDR3 DNA sequence: TGTGCCAGCAGTGCGCATACCGGGACAGCTGAAGCTTTCTTT. The J gene is TRBJ1-1, the V gene TRBV6-1; TRBD1 matches at 7 bases. CDR1 and CDR2 (germline): MNHNS, SASEGT. Trimming cost V 4 bases and J 6 bases; bases outside gene matches: 8. This CDR3 contains 14 residues.

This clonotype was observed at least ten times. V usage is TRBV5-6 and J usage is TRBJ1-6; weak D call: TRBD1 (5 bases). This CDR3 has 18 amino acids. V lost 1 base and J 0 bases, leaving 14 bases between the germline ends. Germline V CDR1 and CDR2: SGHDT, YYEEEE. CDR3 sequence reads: CASSLKWGVDSYNSPLHF. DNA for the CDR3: TGTGCCAGCAGCTTGAAGTGGGGCGTCGACTCCTATAATTCACCCCTCCACTTT.

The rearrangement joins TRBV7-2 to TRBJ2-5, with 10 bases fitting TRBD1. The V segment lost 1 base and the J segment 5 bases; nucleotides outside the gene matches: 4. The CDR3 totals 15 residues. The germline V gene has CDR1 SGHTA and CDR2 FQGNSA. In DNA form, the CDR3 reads TGTGCCAGCAGCTTAGTAGCGGACAGGGGGGAGACCCAGTACTTC. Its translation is CASSLVADRGETQYF.

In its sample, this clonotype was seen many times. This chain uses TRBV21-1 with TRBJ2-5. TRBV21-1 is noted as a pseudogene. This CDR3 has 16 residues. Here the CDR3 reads CASSKVSSGSLETQYF. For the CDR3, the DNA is TGTGCCAGCAGCAAAGTGTCTTCAGGCAGCTTAGAGACCCAGTACTTC.

CDR3 protein: CASSTRQGSGTGELFF. The CDR3 DNA sequence: TGTGCCAGCAGCACCAGACAGGGGTCGGGCACCGGGGAGCTGTTTTTT. The chain has TRBV7-2 and TRBJ2-2; 8 bases align to TRBD1. Germline loops: CDR1 SGHTA, CDR2 FQGNSA. The CDR3 is made up of 16 amino acids. Trimming at V came to 5 bases and at J to 4 bases, leaving 9 bases not matched to a gene.

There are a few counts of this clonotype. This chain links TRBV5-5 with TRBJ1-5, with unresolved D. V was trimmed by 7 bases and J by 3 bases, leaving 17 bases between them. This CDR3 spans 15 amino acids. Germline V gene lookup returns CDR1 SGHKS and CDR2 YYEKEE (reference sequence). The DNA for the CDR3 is TGTGCCAGCGGAACGACATCTGGTAACAATCAGCCCCAGCATTTT. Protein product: CASGTTSGNNQPQHF.

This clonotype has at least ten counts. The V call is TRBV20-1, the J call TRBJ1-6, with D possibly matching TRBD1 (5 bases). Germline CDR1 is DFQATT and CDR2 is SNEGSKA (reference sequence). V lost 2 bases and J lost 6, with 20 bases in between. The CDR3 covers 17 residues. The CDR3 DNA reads TGCAGTGCTAGATTTAGTCGTCCCGGGGCGTTTAATTCACCCCTCCACTTT. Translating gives CSARFSRPGAFNSPLHF.

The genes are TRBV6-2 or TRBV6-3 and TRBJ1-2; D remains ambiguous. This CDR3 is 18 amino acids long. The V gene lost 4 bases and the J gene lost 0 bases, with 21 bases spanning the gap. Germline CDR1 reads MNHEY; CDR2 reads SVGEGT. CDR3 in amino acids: CASSSPGRVSDANYGYTF. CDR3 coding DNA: TGTGCCAGCAGTTCCCCTGGCCGAGTTTCGGATGCTAACTATGGCTACACCTTC.

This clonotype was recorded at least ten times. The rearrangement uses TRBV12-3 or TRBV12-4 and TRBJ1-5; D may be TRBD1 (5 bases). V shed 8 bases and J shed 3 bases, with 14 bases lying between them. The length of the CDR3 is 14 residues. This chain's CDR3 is CASRRDGPNQPQHF. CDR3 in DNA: TGTGCCAGCCGCCGGGACGGACCCAATCAGCCCCAGCATTTT.

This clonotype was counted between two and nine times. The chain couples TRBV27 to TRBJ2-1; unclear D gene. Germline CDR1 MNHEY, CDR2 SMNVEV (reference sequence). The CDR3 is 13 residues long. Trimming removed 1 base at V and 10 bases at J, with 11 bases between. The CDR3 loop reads CASSLYSGGEQFF. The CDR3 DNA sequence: TGTGCCAGCAGTTTATACTCTGGCGGAGAGCAGTTCTTC.

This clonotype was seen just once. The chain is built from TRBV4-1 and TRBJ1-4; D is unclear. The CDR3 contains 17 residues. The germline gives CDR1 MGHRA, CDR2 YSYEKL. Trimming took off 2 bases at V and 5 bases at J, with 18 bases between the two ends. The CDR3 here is CASSQTPRTGRNEKLFF. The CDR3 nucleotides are TGCGCCAGCAGCCAAACTCCCAGGACCGGGAGGAATGAAAAACTGTTTTTT.

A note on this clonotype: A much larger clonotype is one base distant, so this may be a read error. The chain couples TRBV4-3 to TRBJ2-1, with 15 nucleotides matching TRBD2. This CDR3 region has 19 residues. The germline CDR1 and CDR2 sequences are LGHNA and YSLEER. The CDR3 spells CVSSLFGLAGGPPYNEQFF. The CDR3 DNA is TGCGTCAGCAGCCTCTTTGGACTAGCGGGAGGGCCCCCCTACAATGAGCAGTTCTTC.

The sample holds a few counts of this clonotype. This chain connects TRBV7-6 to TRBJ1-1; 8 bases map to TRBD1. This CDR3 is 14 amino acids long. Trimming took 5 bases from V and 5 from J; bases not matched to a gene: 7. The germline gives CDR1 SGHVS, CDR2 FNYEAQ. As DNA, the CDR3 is TGTGCCAGCAGCGCACGACAGGGGTGGACTGAAGCTTTCTTT. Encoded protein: CASSARQGWTEAFF.